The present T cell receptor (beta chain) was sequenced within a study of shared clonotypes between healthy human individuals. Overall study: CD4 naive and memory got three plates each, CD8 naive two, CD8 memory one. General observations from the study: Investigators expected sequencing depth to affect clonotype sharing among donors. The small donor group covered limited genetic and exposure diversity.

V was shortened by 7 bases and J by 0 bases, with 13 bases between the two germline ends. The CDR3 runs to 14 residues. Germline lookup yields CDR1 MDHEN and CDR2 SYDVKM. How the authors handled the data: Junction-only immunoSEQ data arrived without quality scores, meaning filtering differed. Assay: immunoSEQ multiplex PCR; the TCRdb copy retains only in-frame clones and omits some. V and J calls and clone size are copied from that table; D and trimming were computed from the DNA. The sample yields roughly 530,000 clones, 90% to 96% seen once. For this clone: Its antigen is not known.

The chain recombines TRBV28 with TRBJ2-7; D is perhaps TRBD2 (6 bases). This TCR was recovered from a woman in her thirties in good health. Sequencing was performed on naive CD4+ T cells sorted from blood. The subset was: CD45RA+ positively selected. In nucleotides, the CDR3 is TGTGCCAGCACAGACGGGGGAATCTCCTACGAGCAGTACTTC. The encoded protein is CASTDGGISYEQYF.